This T cell receptor beta chain was sequenced in a study of beta chain features in type 1 diabetes. Study-wide background: Age, gender and cell yields were alike across patients and healthy donors.

Whole-study findings and limits: Comparison showed that naive, central memory and Treg TCRB repertoires appeared more similar among patients than among healthy donors. More deletions and fewer insertions at VDJ junctions were found in patients with type 1 diabetes. Moderately but significantly shorter TCRB CDR3s were found in Type 1 diabetes patients in all four CD4+ subsets.

With regard to this clone: No antigen is known for it.

Cells sorted by CD45RO/CCR7/CD25/CD127/CD95/CD27 comprised CD4+ naive, central memory, regulatory and stem cell-like memory cells. This CDR3 region has 15 residues. Per germline, CDR1 SGHVS and CDR2 FQNEAQ. V gave up 0 bases and J gave up 5 bases, with 11 bases separating them. The entirety of the isolated RNA underwent reverse transcription, so expressed TCRB transcripts were sequenced. Measured with immunoSEQ multiplex PCR; TCRdb has only the in-frame clones, and not every one. The sample yields approximately 58,000 clones, 55% to 80% seen once. The clonotype comes from a woman younger than 45 with type 1 diabetes. The sequencing input was stem cell memory CD4+ T cells from blood. The rearrangement uses TRBV7-8 and TRBJ1-5, with D possibly being TRBD1 (5 bases). The CDR3 DNA follows: TGTGCCAGCAGCTTAGCCAGGGCTTCGGATCAGCCCCAGCATTTT. Translation gives CASSLARASDQPQHF.